Shown below are 16 T cell receptor beta chains from a single sample sequenced in a study of cytomegalovirus exposure and HLA in healthy donors listed by TCRdb under 2017. The library was made by the immunoSEQ multiplex PCR assay. The multiplex PCR relied on a mix of 60 forward primers for TCR Vbeta segments and 13 reverse primers for TCR Jbeta segments. Entries here come from immuneACCESS through TCRdb and include only in-frame sequences with V and J called. Some clones fail to appear in such tables; in the studies checked, an unresolved V gene covers under half of the shortfall, and the cause of the remainder is unknown. Within this sample are just over 85,000 clones, with 65% to 80% of them counted one time only. The ten top clones hold over 3% of the sample. The sequenced material came from PBMCs. Receptors originate from a middle-aged man in good health and CMV-seronegative.

The chain combines TRBV5-4 with TRBJ2-4; TRBD2 might be the D (6 bases). Germline V lookup: CDR1 SGHNT, CDR2 YYREEE (reference sequence). Trimming took off 5 bases at V and 1 base at J, with 16 bases between the two ends. The CDR3 has 16 amino acids. DNA for the CDR3: TGTGCCAGCAGTCCCTGGGGTGGGGGGGCCAAAAACATTCAGTACTTC. Translating it yields CASSPWGGGAKNIQYF.

This chain uses TRBV6-4 with TRBJ2-3; 7 positions match TRBD2. V shed 4 bases and J 1 base; nucleotides not matched to a gene: 5. The germline CDR1 and CDR2 sequences are MRHNA and SNTAGT. The CDR3 sequence is 15 residues long. The CDR3 sequence is CASSVSGEGTDTQYF. CDR3 DNA sequence: TGTGCCAGCAGTGTGAGCGGGGAGGGCACAGATACGCAGTATTTT.

This rearrangement joins TRBV5-4 to TRBJ2-1, with D perhaps TRBD1 (6 bases). Germline V CDR1 and CDR2: SGHNT, YYREEE (reference sequence). The CDR3 covers 15 residues. Trimming pared 0 bases from V and 3 bases from J, leaving 10 bases between. CDR3 sequence (DNA): TGTGCCAGCAGCTTGGCTGGGGGCTACTACAATGAGCAGTTCTTC. This sequence encodes CASSLAGGYYNEQFF.

The chain employs TRBV10-3 and TRBJ1-5, with D possibly TRBD1 on 5 matching bases. Between the trimmed V and J ends, which lost 4 bases and 2 bases, there was a span of 21 bases. The germline gives CDR1 ENHRY, CDR2 SYGVKD. The CDR3 has 18 amino acids. DNA for the CDR3: TGTGCCATCAGTGGCGGACAAGATGAGGTACCGGGCAATCAGCCCCAGCATTTT. Translated, it gives CAISGGQDEVPGNQPQHF.

The chain has TRBV7-3 and TRBJ2-3; 7 bases align to TRBD2. The V gene's germline CDR1 is SGHTA and CDR2 FQGTGA. The CDR3 consists of 13 residues. The junction had 4 bases not matched to a gene; V was cut back by 5 bases and J by 5 bases. CDR3 nucleotide sequence: TGTGCCAGCAGCGACGCGGGGGTAGATACGCAGTATTTT. Residues: CASSDAGVDTQYF.

This clone was recorded only once. The V gene is TRBV5-5, the J gene TRBJ2-1; D not certain. The V and J ends lost 3 bases and 0 bases respectively, with 7 bases between them. The CDR3 consists of 14 residues. Germline CDR1 reads SGHKS; CDR2 reads YYEKEE (reference sequence). The DNA of the CDR3 is TGTGCCAGCAGCTGGGCAAGCTCCTACAATGAGCAGTTCTTC. Its translation: CASSWASSYNEQFF.

This clone showed up just once. The chain links TRBV6-1 to TRBJ1-5; perhaps TRBD1 as D (6 bases). Looked up from germline, CDR1 is MNHNS and CDR2 is SASEGT. This CDR3 region has 14 residues. V was pared by 5 bases and J by 2 bases, with 10 bases between. CDR3 nucleotide sequence: TGTGCCAGCAGTACCAGGGGCGGCAATCAGCCCCAGCATTTT. Residues: CASSTRGGNQPQHF.

The chain links TRBV6-5 to TRBJ2-1; 7 positions match TRBD2. J lost 0 bases, V lost 2 bases, and 1 base had no gene match. The CDR3 loop spans 15 amino acids. Germline CDR1 MNHEY, CDR2 SVGAGI. CDR3 sequence (DNA): TGTGCCAGCAGTTACCCGGGGGGCTCCTACAATGAGCAGTTCTTC. This codes for CASSYPGGSYNEQFF.

V is TRBV5-6 and J is TRBJ1-5; tentatively, D is TRBD1 (5 bases). The germline V gene has CDR1 SGHDT and CDR2 YYEEEE. V was shortened by 1 base and J by 7 bases, with 9 bases between the two germline ends. This CDR3 has 13 amino acids. The CDR3 region is CASSLWGAQPQHF. The DNA of the CDR3 is TGTGCCAGCAGCTTGTGGGGCGCGCAGCCCCAGCATTTT.

This clone was observed a handful of times. A junction end diverges from the germline sequence, so it may reflect a read error. The rearrangement joins TRBV7-9 to TRBJ2-2, with D perhaps matching TRBD2 (5 bases). Germline-derived CDR1 and CDR2 are SEHNR and FQNEAQ (reference sequence). The length of the CDR3 is 16 residues. CDR3 coding DNA: TGTTCCAGCAGCTTACCCAGGAGGTTGACCACCGGGGAGCTGTTTTTT. Its translation: CSSSLPRRLTTGELFF.

The V gene is TRBV7-6, the J gene TRBJ2-1, with TRBD2 matching 7 bases. J was trimmed by 1 base and V by 1 base; bases with no gene match: 1. This CDR3 spans 15 amino acids. The germline CDR1 and CDR2 sequences are SGHVS and FNYEAQ. The CDR3 sequence is CASSLDGGSYNEQFF. In DNA form, the CDR3 reads TGTGCCAGCAGCTTAGACGGGGGGTCCTACAATGAGCAGTTCTTC.

This clone was detected only once. This rearrangement joins TRBV7-2 to TRBJ2-3; 15 bases map to TRBD2. V shed 5 bases, J shed 0 bases, and the junction held 9 bases outside the gene matches. This CDR3 is built from 19 residues. Germline V gives CDR1 SGHTA, CDR2 FQGNSA. The CDR3 here is CASSLGTSGGPTSTDTQYF. The CDR3 nucleotides read TGTGCCAGCAGCCTAGGGACTAGCGGGGGGCCAACTAGCACAGATACGCAGTATTTT.

This clone was counted only a few times. J is TRBJ1-2 and V is TRBV6-1; 9 positions agree with TRBD1. CDR3 length: 15 amino acids. Trimming took 7 bases from V and 3 from J; bases not matched to a gene: 9. Germline assignment: CDR1 MNHNS and CDR2 SASEGT. The CDR3 region has the DNA TGTGCCAGCACTCCCCAGGACAGGGGATACTATGGCTACACCTTC. It codes for CASTPQDRGYYGYTF.

CDR3 residues: CASSEDRVNEKLFF. The CDR3 bases are TGTGCCAGCAGTGAAGACAGGGTGAATGAAAAACTGTTTTTT. The chain uses TRBV6-1 and TRBJ1-4, with D perhaps matching TRBD1 (6 bases). V dropped 1 base and J dropped 5 bases, with 8 bases sitting between them. In germline, CDR1 is MNHNS, CDR2 SASEGT. This CDR3 has 14 residues.

The chain combines TRBV5-1 with TRBJ1-5, with TRBD1 identical over 7 bases. The CDR3 runs 16 residues. J gave up 0 bases and V 4 bases, and 7 bases lay outside the gene matches. The V gene's germline CDR1 is SGHRS and CDR2 YFSETQ. The CDR3 loop reads CASSPGTVYSNQPQHF. In DNA form, the CDR3 reads TGCGCCAGCAGCCCCGGGACAGTCTATAGCAATCAGCCCCAGCATTTT.

J is TRBJ1-4 and V is TRBV11-2; 8 bases align to TRBD1. The V and J ends lost 5 bases and 3 bases, in that order; junction bases with no gene match: 11. The CDR3 is 17 residues long. CDR1 SGHAT and CDR2 FQNNGV come from the germline V gene. CDR3: CASSRRQGRRANEKLFF. In DNA, the CDR3 is TGTGCCAGCAGCCGACGACAGGGGAGGAGAGCTAATGAAAAACTGTTTTTT. The whole variable domain, remainder taken from reference TRBV11-2 and TRBJ1-4, is EAGVAQSPRYKIIEKRQSVAFWCNPISGHATLYWYQQILGQGPKLLIQFQNNGVVDDSQLPKDRFSAERLKGVDSTLKIQPAKLEDSAVYLCASSRRQGRRANEKLFFGSGTQLSVL.